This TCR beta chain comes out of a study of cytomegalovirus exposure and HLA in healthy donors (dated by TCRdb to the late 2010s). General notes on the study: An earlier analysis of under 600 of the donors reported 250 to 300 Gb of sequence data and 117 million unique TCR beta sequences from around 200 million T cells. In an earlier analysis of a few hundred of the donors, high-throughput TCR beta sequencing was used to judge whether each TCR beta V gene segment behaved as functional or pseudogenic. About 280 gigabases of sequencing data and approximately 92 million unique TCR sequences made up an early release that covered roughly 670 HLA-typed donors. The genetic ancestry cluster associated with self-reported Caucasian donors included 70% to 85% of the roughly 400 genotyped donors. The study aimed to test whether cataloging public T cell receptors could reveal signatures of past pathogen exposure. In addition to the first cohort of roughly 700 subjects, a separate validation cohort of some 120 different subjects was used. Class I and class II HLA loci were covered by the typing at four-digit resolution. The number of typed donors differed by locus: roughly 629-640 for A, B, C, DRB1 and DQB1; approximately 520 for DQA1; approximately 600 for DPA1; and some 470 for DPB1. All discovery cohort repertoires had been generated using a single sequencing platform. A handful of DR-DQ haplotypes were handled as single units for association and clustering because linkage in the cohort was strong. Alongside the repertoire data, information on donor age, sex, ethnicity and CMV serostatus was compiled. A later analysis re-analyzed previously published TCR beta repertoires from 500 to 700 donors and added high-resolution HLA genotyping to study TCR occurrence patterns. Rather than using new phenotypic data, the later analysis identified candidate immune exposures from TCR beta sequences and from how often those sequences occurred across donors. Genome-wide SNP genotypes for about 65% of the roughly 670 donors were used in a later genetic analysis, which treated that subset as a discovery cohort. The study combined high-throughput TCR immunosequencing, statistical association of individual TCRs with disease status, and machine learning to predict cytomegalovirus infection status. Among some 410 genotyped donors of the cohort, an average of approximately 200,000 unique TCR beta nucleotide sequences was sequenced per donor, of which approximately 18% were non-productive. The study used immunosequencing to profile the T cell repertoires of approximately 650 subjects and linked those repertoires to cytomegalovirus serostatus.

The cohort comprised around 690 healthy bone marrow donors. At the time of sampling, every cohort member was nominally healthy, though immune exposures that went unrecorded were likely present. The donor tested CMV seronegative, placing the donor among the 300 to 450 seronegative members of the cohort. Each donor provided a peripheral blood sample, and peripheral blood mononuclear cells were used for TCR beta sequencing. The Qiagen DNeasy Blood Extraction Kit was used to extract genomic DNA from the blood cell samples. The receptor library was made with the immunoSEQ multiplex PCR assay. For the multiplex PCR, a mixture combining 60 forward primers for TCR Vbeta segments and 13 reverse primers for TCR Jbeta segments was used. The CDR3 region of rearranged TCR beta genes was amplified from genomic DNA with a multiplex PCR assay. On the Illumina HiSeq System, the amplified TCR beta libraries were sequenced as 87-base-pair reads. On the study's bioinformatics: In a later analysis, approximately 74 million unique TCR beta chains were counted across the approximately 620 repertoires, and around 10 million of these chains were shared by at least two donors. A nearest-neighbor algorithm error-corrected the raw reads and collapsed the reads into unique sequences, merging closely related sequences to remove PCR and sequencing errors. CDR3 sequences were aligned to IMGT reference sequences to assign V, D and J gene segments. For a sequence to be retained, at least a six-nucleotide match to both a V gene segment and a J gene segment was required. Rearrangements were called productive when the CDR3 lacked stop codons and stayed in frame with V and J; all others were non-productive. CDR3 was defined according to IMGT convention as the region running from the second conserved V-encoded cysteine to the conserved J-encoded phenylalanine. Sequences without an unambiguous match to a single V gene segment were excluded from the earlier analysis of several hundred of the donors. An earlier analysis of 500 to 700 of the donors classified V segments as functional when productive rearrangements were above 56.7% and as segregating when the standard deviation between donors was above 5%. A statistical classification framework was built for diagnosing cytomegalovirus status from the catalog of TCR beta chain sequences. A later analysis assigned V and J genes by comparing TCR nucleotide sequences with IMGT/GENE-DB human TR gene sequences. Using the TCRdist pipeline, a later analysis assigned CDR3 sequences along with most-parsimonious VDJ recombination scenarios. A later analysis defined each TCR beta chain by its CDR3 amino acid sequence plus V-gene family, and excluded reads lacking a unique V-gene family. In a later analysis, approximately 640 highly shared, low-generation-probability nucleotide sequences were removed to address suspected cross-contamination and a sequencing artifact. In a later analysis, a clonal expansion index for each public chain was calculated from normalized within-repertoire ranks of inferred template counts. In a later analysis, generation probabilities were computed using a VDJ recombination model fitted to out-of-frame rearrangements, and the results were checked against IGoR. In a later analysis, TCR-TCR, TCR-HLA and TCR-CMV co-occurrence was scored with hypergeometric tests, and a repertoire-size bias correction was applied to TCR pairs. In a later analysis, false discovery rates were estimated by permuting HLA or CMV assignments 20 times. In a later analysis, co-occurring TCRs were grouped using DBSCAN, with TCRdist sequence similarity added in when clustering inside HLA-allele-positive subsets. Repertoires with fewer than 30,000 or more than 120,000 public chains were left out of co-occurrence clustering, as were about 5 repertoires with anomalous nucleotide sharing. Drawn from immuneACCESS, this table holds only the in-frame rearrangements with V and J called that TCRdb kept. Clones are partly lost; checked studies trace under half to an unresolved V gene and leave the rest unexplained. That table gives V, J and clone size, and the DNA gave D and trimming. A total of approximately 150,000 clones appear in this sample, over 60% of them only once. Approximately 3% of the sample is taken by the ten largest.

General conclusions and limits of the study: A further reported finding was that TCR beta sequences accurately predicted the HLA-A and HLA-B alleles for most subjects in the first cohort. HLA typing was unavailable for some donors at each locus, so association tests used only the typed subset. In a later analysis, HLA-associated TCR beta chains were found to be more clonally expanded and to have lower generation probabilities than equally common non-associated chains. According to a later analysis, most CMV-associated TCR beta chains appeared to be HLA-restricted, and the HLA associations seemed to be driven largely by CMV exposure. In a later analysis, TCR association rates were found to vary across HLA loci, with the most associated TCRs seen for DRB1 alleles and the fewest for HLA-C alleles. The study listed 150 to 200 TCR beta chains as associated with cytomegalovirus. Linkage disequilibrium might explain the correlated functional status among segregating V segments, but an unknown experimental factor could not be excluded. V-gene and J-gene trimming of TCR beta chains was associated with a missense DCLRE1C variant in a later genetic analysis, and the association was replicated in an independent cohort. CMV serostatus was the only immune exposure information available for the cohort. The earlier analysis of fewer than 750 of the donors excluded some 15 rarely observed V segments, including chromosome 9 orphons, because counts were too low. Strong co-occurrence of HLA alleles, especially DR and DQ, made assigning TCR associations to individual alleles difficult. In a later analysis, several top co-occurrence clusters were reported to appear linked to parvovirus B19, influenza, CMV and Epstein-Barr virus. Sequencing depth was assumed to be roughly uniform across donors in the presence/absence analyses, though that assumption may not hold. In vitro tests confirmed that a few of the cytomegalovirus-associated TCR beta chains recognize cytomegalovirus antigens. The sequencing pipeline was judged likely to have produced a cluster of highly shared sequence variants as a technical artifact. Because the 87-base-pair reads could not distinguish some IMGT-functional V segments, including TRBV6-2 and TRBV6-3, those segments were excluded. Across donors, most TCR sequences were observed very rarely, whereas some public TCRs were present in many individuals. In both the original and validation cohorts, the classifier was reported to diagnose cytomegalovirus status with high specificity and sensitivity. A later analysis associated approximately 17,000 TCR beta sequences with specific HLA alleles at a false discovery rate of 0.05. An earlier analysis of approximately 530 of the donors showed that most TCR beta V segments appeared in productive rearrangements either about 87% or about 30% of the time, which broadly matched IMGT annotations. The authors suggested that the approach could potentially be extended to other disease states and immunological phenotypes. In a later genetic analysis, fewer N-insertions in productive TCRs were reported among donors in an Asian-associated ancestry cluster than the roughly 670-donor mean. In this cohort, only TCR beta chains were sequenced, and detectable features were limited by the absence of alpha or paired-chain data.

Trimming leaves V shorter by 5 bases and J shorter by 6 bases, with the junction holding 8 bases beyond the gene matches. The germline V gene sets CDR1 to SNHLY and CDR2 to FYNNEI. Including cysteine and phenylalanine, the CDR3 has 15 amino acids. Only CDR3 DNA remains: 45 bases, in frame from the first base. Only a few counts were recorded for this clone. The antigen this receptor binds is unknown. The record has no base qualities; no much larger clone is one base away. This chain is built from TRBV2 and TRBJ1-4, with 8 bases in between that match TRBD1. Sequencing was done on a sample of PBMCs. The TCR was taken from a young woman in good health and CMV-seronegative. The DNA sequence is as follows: TGTGCCAGCAGTAGACAGGGGAGGTCTTATGAAAAACTGTTTTTT. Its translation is CASSRQGRSYEKLFF.